This TCR beta chain is from a study (dated by TCRdb to 2015 to 2016). This clonotype has a handful of counts. Its recognized antigen is unknown. No qualities accompany the bases; no much larger clone lies one base away. The germline V gene yields ENHRY for CDR1 and SYGVKD for CDR2. V is cut back by 10 bases and J by 3 bases, with 2 bases in the junction unmatched. From cysteine to phenylalanine, the CDR3 is 13 amino acids long. Only CDR3 DNA remains: 39 bases, in frame from the first base. The receptor library was made with RT-PCR. The sequencer was an Illumina MiSeq. TCRdb redid the processing of the public reads, applying fastp at Q25 and MiXCR, and retained in-frame beta chains. Each CDR3 protein gets just one entry, which takes the most common genes and DNA from the rows behind it. In this sample the table shows about 700,000 distinct CDR3 sequences, approximately 15% of which occur a single time. The ten top clones hold 3.6% of the sample.

The chain couples TRBV10-3 to TRBJ1-3; 11 bases in between match TRBD1. The receptor was isolated from a female donor in good health, serving as a healthy control. The sequenced material came from memory CD4+ T cells from blood. For the CDR3, the sequence is CATGTGGGNTIYF. The sequence in DNA is TGTGCCACCGGGACAGGGGGTGGAAACACCATATATTTT.